The 31 T cell receptor beta chains given below trace back to one sample, sequenced in a study of blood T cell repertoires in COVID-19. Data came from immunoSEQ multiplex PCR; TCRdb stores just in-frame clones and leaves some out. The table shows around 190,000 clones, with about four fifths occurring only once. The sample comprised peripheral blood. The receptors derive from a middle-aged woman with COVID-19, enrolled during active disease.

The CDR3 sequence: CASSEESGGYILGTQYF. The CDR3 bases are TGTGCCAGCAGCGAGGAAAGCGGGGGTTACATACTGGGGACCCAGTACTTC. The chain carries TRBV9 and TRBJ2-5; 8 positions match TRBD2. V lost 3 bases to trimming and J lost 7 bases; unmatched junction nucleotides: 17. Germline CDR1 and CDR2: SGDLS and YYNGEE. The CDR3 extends over 17 amino acids.

The chain uses TRBV19 and TRBJ1-4; D uncertain. Trimming stripped 0 bases from V and 11 bases from J, with 16 bases between. This CDR3 contains 15 residues. Germline-derived CDR1 and CDR2 are LNHDA and SQIVND (reference sequence). The CDR3 bases are TGTGCCAGTAGTATAGAAGAGGTACCGATGAGTAAACTGTTTTTT. The encoded protein is CASSIEEVPMSKLFF. The full variable domain, rest sourced from reference TRBV19 and TRBJ1-4, is DGGITQSPKYLFRKEGQNVTLSCEQNLNHDAMYWYRQDPGQGLRLIYYSQIVNDFQKGDIAEGYSVSREKKESFPLTVTSAQKNPTAFYLCASSIEEVPMSKLFFGSGTQLSVL.

This chain uses TRBV21-1 with TRBJ2-5; TRBD1 is the table's D call, not checked against the DNA. TRBV21-1 is a pseudogene. This CDR3 comprises 16 residues. The CDR3: CASSKSPRDRGETQYF. The CDR3 DNA reads TGTGCCAGCAGCAAATCCCCTCGGGACAGGGGAGAGACCCAGTACTTC.

This clone was seen a few times. V gene TRBV28 combines with J gene TRBJ1-1; D not certain. From germline, CDR1 is MDHEN and CDR2 SYDVKM. V gave up 5 bases and J gave up 0 bases, with 10 bases separating them. This CDR3 region has 14 residues. In DNA, the CDR3 is TGTGCCAGCAGTGTTACACCGATGAACACTGAAGCTTTCTTT. Translated, it gives CASSVTPMNTEAFF.

The chain links TRBV5-4 to TRBJ1-2; D remains ambiguous. CDR1 is SGHNT and CDR2 is YYREEE in the germline V gene (reference sequence). The CDR3 has 14 amino acids. V was pared by 2 bases and J by 4 bases, with 12 bases between. The CDR3 nucleotides read TGTGCCAGCAGCTTTGACTCCGCGTTCTATGGCTACACCTTC. This sequence encodes CASSFDSAFYGYTF.

This chain joins TRBV4-1 and TRBJ2-2; 8 bases match TRBD2. V lost 2 bases and J lost 4; bases outside the gene matches: 12. CDR1 and CDR2 (germline): MGHRA, YSYEKL. The CDR3 contains 18 residues. The CDR3 loop is CASSQNRGRAGATGELFF. The CDR3 DNA reads as TGCGCCAGCAGCCAAAATCGCGGGCGAGCGGGAGCCACCGGGGAGCTGTTTTTT.

The rearrangement uses TRBV5-6 and TRBJ2-1; TRBD2 matches 7 bases. The CDR3 runs to 13 residues. V lost 4 bases to trimming and J lost 2 bases; unmatched junction nucleotides: 0. Germline assignment: CDR1 SGHDT and CDR2 YYEEEE. The CDR3, as DNA: TGTGCCAGCAGCGGGGGGGCCTACAATGAGCAGTTCTTC. Protein sequence: CASSGGAYNEQFF.

Here the CDR3 DNA reads TGTGCCAGCAAACCCACCGAGCGGAATGAGCAGTTCTTC. Amino acid sequence: CASKPTERNEQFF. The chain couples TRBV11-2 to TRBJ2-1; D possibly corresponds to TRBD2 (5 bases). Germline CDR1 is SGHAT and CDR2 is FQNNGV. The CDR3 length is 13 residues. V was trimmed by 7 bases and J by 7 bases, leaving 14 bases between them. Together with reference TRBV11-2 and TRBJ2-1, the CDR3 gives the full variable domain: EAGVAQSPRYKIIEKRQSVAFWCNPISGHATLYWYQQILGQGPKLLIQFQNNGVVDDSQLPKDRFSAERLKGVDSTLKIQPAKLEDSAVYLCASKPTERNEQFFGPGTRLTVL.

V usage is TRBV30 and J usage is TRBJ1-6, with 8 bases lining up with TRBD1. The CDR3 contains 15 residues. Germline V gives CDR1 GTSNPN, CDR2 SVGIG (reference sequence). J gave up 2 bases and V 6 bases, and 6 bases lay outside the gene matches. In DNA form, the CDR3 reads TGTGCCTGCTTAAAGGGACAGGCCTATAATTCACCCCTCCACTTT. Protein product: CACLKGQAYNSPLHF.

Here the CDR3 DNA reads TGTGCCAGCTCCGGGGATAACACCGGGGAGCTGTTTTTT. Translated: CASSGDNTGELFF. The V call is TRBV6-4, the J call TRBJ2-2; tentative D call: TRBD2 (5 bases). V was clipped by 8 bases and J by 2 bases, with 9 bases between them. In germline, CDR1 is MRHNA, CDR2 SNTAGT. The CDR3 has 13 residues.

The genes are TRBV5-1 and TRBJ2-5, with 8 bases fitting TRBD1. The CDR3 is made up of 17 amino acids. Looked up from germline, CDR1 is SGHRS and CDR2 is YFSETQ. Unmatched junction bases numbered 12, after V lost 0 bases and J lost 5 bases. Here the CDR3 reads CASSLARQGFYAETQYF. The DNA of the CDR3 is TGCGCCAGCAGCTTGGCCAGACAGGGGTTTTATGCGGAGACCCAGTACTTC.

J is TRBJ1-1 and V is TRBV5-1; perhaps TRBD1 as D (6 bases). The CDR3 has 17 amino acids. Between the trimmed V and J ends, which lost 2 bases and 0 bases, there was a span of 17 bases. CDR1 and CDR2 from the germline V gene are SGHRS and YFSETQ. The CDR3 here is CASSFILKRTVNTEAFF. The CDR3 coding sequence is TGCGCCAGCAGCTTCATCTTAAAAAGGACAGTGAACACTGAAGCTTTCTTT.

The chain employs TRBV28 and TRBJ2-2; 7 nucleotides align to TRBD2. Germline loops: CDR1 MDHEN, CDR2 SYDVKM. The CDR3 has 13 amino acids. After removal of 5 bases from V and 8 bases from J, the junction contained 5 bases not matched to a gene. The CDR3 DNA is TGTGCCAGCAGTCGGACTAGGAGGGGGGAGCTGTTTTTT. It codes for CASSRTRRGELFF. Full variable domain (outside the CDR3, taken from reference TRBV28 and TRBJ2-2): DVKVTQSSRYLVKRTGEKVFLECVQDMDHENMFWYRQDPGLGLRLIYFSYDVKMKEKGDIPEGYSVSREKKERFSLILESASTNQTSMYLCASSRTRRGELFFGEGSRLTVL.

This chain uses TRBV11-1 with TRBJ2-3, with a possible D match to TRBD2 (5 bases). V lost 5 bases and J lost 6, with 12 bases in between. Germline lookup yields CDR1 SGHAT and CDR2 FQDESV (reference sequence). The CDR3 has 13 amino acids. CDR3 residues: CASSHPGVDTQYF. The CDR3 DNA reads TGTGCCAGCAGCCATCCCGGGGTTGATACGCAGTATTTT.

The chain joins TRBV3-1 (or the pseudogene TRBV3-2) to TRBJ2-2, with 7 bases matching TRBD1. Unmatched junction bases numbered 7, after V lost 6 bases and J lost 3 bases. From germline, CDR1 is LGHDT and CDR2 YNNKEL (reference sequence). The CDR3 is 15 amino acids. CDR3 loop: CASRLTGAYTGELFF. CDR3 DNA sequence: TGTGCCAGCAGGCTAACAGGGGCCTACACCGGGGAGCTGTTTTTT.

This rearrangement joins TRBV6-1 to TRBJ2-3; 11 positions agree with TRBD2. In germline, CDR1 is MNHNS, CDR2 SASEGT. J was trimmed by 2 bases and V by 1 base; bases with no gene match: 5. The CDR3 length is 17 residues. CDR3 amino acids: CASSEVPSGGSTDTQYF. The CDR3, as DNA: TGTGCCAGCAGTGAAGTCCCTAGCGGGGGGTCCACAGATACGCAGTATTTT.

The rearrangement uses TRBV4-1 and TRBJ2-7, with 10 positions matching TRBD1. Trimming removed 1 base from V and 2 bases from J; junction bases left unmatched: 14. This CDR3 has 19 amino acids. Germline CDR1 MGHRA, CDR2 YSYEKL. CDR3 DNA sequence: TGCGCCAGCAGCCAAGTGGACGGGACAGGGGCCGGTAGGGCCTACGAGCAGTACGTC. Amino acids: CASSQVDGTGAGRAYEQYV.

This chain links TRBV18 with TRBJ2-5; 9 bases agree with TRBD1. Germline V gene data show CDR1 as KGHSH and CDR2 as LQKENI. This CDR3 comprises 16 residues. After removal of 6 bases from V and 0 bases from J, the junction contained 8 bases not matched to a gene. This CDR3 reads CASSPWTGENQETQYF. CDR3 nucleotides: TGTGCCAGCTCCCCTTGGACAGGGGAAAACCAAGAGACCCAGTACTTC.

The chain joins TRBV24-1 to TRBJ2-2; D unclear. With 2 bases removed from V and 4 bases from J, the gap between germline ends came to 4 bases. This CDR3 contains 13 residues. Germline V lookup: CDR1 KGHDR, CDR2 SFDVKD. The CDR3 is CATSDSFTGELFF. CDR3 sequence (DNA): TGTGCCACCAGTGATTCTTTCACCGGGGAGCTGTTTTTT.

V and J are TRBV5-1 and TRBJ1-4; D gene ambiguous. Trimming removed 4 bases at V and 7 bases at J, with 14 bases between. Germline V gives CDR1 SGHRS, CDR2 YFSETQ. This CDR3 contains 14 residues. The CDR3 sequence: CASSPGSLGEKLFF. The CDR3 DNA reads as TGCGCCAGCAGCCCGGGGTCACTCGGTGAAAAACTGTTTTTT.

The V gene is TRBV10-3, the J gene TRBJ2-3; maybe TRBD1 (6 bases). V was pared by 6 bases and J by 3 bases, with 13 bases between. Germline V CDR1 and CDR2: ENHRY, SYGVKD. The CDR3 runs 14 residues. For the CDR3, the DNA is TGTGCCATCAGCCTGGACAGTAATACAGATACGCAGTATTTT. Protein product: CAISLDSNTDTQYF.

This chain uses TRBV11-2 with TRBJ1-2; no firm D call. CDR3 length: 16 amino acids. Trimming pared 2 bases from V and 2 bases from J, leaving 15 bases between. CDR1 is SGHAT and CDR2 is FQNNGV in the germline V gene. The CDR3 loop is CASSLIGGSGNYGYTF. CDR3 sequence (DNA): TGTGCCAGCAGCTTAATTGGTGGTTCGGGAAACTATGGCTACACCTTC.

This chain uses TRBV5-1 with TRBJ2-7, with 13 bases lining up with TRBD2. The CDR3 extends over 17 amino acids. V shed 4 bases, J shed 1 base, and the junction held 8 bases outside the gene matches. CDR1 SGHRS and CDR2 YFSETQ come from the germline V gene. The CDR3 nucleotides are TGCGCCAGCAGCCCCCGGACTAGCGGGAGTCAGTCCTACGAGCAGTACTTC. Translation gives CASSPRTSGSQSYEQYF.

V gene TRBV6-2 or TRBV6-3 combines with J gene TRBJ2-2; TRBD2 matches 8 bases. The CDR3 totals 17 residues. J lost 4 bases, V lost 6 bases, and 13 bases had no gene match. The germline V gene encodes CDR1 MNHEY and CDR2 SVGEGT. CDR3 coding DNA: TGTGCCAGCAGCAGACTCCCGACTAGCGTTGGCACCGGGGAGCTGTTTTTT. Its protein product is CASSRLPTSVGTGELFF.

Only a few counts were recorded for this clone. The chain has TRBV6-2 or TRBV6-3 and TRBJ1-5; TRBD1 agrees at 10 bases. Trimming removed 0 bases from V and 6 bases from J; junction bases left unmatched: 5. The CDR3 runs to 16 residues. The germline CDR1 and CDR2 sequences are MNHEY and SVGEGT. CDR3 in DNA: TGTGCCAGCAGTTACTCTGGTAGGACAGGGGGTCAGCCCCAGCATTTT. Protein product: CASSYSGRTGGQPQHF.

The gene calls are TRBV28 and TRBJ2-7, with 15 bases aligning to TRBD2. Germline values: CDR1 MDHEN, CDR2 SYDVKM. CDR3 length equals 13 residues. The V segment lost 4 bases and the J segment 11 bases; nucleotides outside the gene matches: 3. CDR3 loop: CASSYRTSGREYF. The CDR3, as DNA: TGTGCCAGCAGTTACAGGACTAGCGGGAGGGAGTACTTC.

The chain links TRBV29-1 to TRBJ2-1; TRBD2 is a possible D gene (6 bases). V was clipped by 3 bases and J by 5 bases, with 14 bases between them. This CDR3 has 14 residues. Germline values: CDR1 SQVTM, CDR2 ANQGSEA. The CDR3 coding sequence is TGCAGCGTTGACATAACGGGAGTTAACAATGAGCAGTTCTTC. Translated, it gives CSVDITGVNNEQFF.

The CDR3 loop reads CASSLSSGTADYQPQHF. The CDR3 DNA sequence: TGTGCCAGCAGTTTATCGTCGGGGACAGCGGATTATCAGCCCCAGCATTTT. V is TRBV27 and J is TRBJ1-5; 7 bases map to TRBD1. V dropped 0 bases and J dropped 5; count of bases not matched to a gene: 10. Germline V gene sequence: CDR1 MNHEY, CDR2 SMNVEV (reference sequence). CDR3 length: 17 residues.

The chain recombines TRBV27 with TRBJ2-7, with a tentative D call TRBD1 (5 bases). The CDR3 is 12 residues long. Trimming left V 8 bases short and J 2 bases short, with 10 bases between. Germline V gene lookup returns CDR1 MNHEY and CDR2 SMNVEV (reference sequence). The CDR3 here is CASLGPTYEQYF. The CDR3 DNA reads TGTGCCAGCCTGGGGCCTACCTACGAGCAGTACTTC.

This chain joins TRBV10-3 and TRBJ2-1, with TRBD2 matching 8 bases. V lost 7 bases and J lost 2; bases outside the gene matches: 10. The CDR3 loop spans 16 amino acids. The germline gives CDR1 ENHRY, CDR2 SYGVKD. The DNA of the CDR3 is TGTGCCATCAAACCAAGCGGGGGTACAACCTACAATGAGCAGTTCTTC. Translating it yields CAIKPSGGTTYNEQFF.

The chain recombines TRBV27 with TRBJ2-1, with 9 bases matching TRBD2. V dropped 6 bases and J dropped 9; count of bases not matched to a gene: 6. Germline CDR1 reads MNHEY; CDR2 reads SMNVEV (reference sequence). The CDR3 has 13 amino acids. CDR3 sequence reads: CASRLAGSPEQFF. CDR3 coding DNA: TGTGCCAGCAGACTAGCGGGTTCTCCTGAGCAGTTCTTC.